This T cell receptor (beta chain) was profiled in a study of regulatory T cells in long-lasting Graves disease. General study results and limits: TCR diversity was lower in persistent Graves' patients than in newly diagnosed ones.

This clonotype was recorded only once. What it binds is unknown. At one boundary the junction diverges from the germline segment, which might be a read error. This CDR3 is built from 11 residues. Germline V gives CDR1 SGHDN, CDR2 FVKESK. The sample's time point: newly diagnosed GD, antithyroid drugs for less than 3 months. The TCR library used RNA extracted from PBMCs. Through Arm-PCR of CDR3 regions and iRepertoire HTBI primers, TCR beta libraries were built. TCRdb fed the multiplex PCR reads into MiXCR, producing one record per CDR3 protein. The data hold approximately 560,000 distinct CDR3 sequences, with around 15% observed a single time. Separately, the same data were catalogued under a study of T cells in Graves' hyperthyroidism and ophthalmopathy.

The starting material was peripheral blood mononuclear cells (PBMCs), obtained at new diagnosis, from a patient treated with antithyroid drugs. V usage is TRBV14 and J usage is TRBJ1-1; D might be TRBD1 (5 bases). The TCR originated in a man in his late teens or twenties with Graves disease. CDR3: CASSQGVEVFF. CDR3 DNA: TGTGCCAGCAGCCAGGGGGTTGAAGTTTTCTTT.